This TCR beta chain was obtained from a study of blood T cell repertoires in COVID-19. Original analysis: Counts of nucleated cells, estimated from reference gene primer amplification, were obtained. This table comes from immunoSEQ multiplex PCR, and its TCRdb copy is limited to in-frame clones, with some not included. From that table come the V and J calls and clone size; the DNA was used to work out D and trimming. The table includes 200,000 to 250,000 clones, almost 85% detected once. Germline CDR1 is ENHRY and CDR2 is SYGVKD. The CDR3 is made up of 13 amino acids. V was clipped by 8 bases and J by 4 bases; unmatched bases: 5.

The chain combines TRBV10-3 with TRBJ1-2; 9 bases are shared with TRBD1. Sequenced material: peripheral blood. The sequence was collected from a woman older than 75 with acute or convalescent COVID-19. CDR3 coding DNA: TGTGCCATCCAACAGGGGGCTGGCTATGGCTACACCTTC. It codes for CAIQQGAGYGYTF.